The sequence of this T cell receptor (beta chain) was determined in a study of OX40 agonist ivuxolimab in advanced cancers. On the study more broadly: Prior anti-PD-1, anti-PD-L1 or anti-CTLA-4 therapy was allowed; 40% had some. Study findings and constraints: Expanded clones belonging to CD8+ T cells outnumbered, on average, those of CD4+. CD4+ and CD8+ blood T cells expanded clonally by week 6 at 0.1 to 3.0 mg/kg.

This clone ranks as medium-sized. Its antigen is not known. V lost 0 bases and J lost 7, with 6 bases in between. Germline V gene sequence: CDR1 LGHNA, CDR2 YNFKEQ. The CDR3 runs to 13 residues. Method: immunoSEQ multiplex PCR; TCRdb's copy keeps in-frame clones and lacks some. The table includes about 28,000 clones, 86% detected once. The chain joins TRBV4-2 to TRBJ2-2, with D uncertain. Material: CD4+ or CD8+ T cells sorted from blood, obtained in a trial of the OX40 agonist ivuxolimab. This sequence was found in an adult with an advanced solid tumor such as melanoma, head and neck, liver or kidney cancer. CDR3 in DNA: TGTGCCAGCAGCCAAGAACTGGGCGGGGAGCTGTTTTTT. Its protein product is CASSQELGGELFF.